This T cell receptor beta chain was retrieved from a study of blood T cell repertoires in COVID-19. Study at large: From T cells, B-cell-depleted T cells, or PBMCs came the material, which was cDNA or gDNA.

The Seattle site enrolled patients during active infection and followed them longitudinally. Between the trimmed V and J ends, which lost 1 base and 1 base, there was a span of 19 bases. In germline, CDR1 is MGHRA, CDR2 YSYEKL. The CDR3 loop spans 18 amino acids. Authors' processing steps: Reference gene primer amplification gave estimated nucleated cell counts. This table comes from immunoSEQ multiplex PCR, and its TCRdb copy is limited to in-frame clones, with some not included. The V and J calls and clone size come from that table; D and trimming were worked out from the DNA. The sample gives roughly 290,000 clones, roughly 84% of which show up once; 0.87% is in the top ten.

Sequencing used peripheral blood. The chain carries TRBV4-1 and TRBJ1-2, with D possibly being TRBD1 (6 bases). The source is a human donor with COVID-19, enrolled during active disease. The donor label of this sample is uncertain. Here the CDR3 DNA reads TGCGCCAGCAGCCAAGCAAGGTCTGACAGGCGCCATAACTATGGCTACACCTTC. Translating it yields CASSQARSDRRHNYGYTF.